This TCR beta chain was recorded in a study of beta chain features in type 1 diabetes (dated by TCRdb to 2016 to 2019). With regard to the full study: Mean age, gender distribution, total cell number and subset yield were not different between patients and healthy donors. Across all samples, 107,917,701 sorted cells were examined, and cell number per subset correlated strongly with RNA yield. The study compared TCRB repertoires of sorted circulating CD4+ T cell subsets between recently diagnosed type 1 diabetes patients and matched healthy donors. Regulatory and stem cell-like memory subsets were obtained from only 8 patients and roughly 8 healthy donors, while naive and central memory subsets were obtained from all 30 or so donors.

The paper's findings and limits, for the study overall: PCR might favor shorter templates, but patient and control samples were amplified and corrected together, so any skew would affect both groups equally. Patients with type 1 diabetes made fewer insertions and deleted more nucleotides at VDJ recombination sites, implying thymic rearrangement abnormalities. Because the HLA sub-analyses included only small numbers of individuals, any influence of HLA type on TCRB rearrangement was left unresolved. The naive, central memory and regulatory TCRB repertoires appeared to resemble one another more closely among patients than among healthy donors. Type 1 diabetes patients showed a moderate but significant shortening of TCRB CDR3 length in all four CD4+ subsets. Because cDNA was sequenced instead of genomic DNA, activated cells with high expression could be over-represented, although the groups did not differ in activation or CD3 levels.

Each donor gave one peripheral blood draw, roughly 120 mL on average, collected into heparinised tubes. A BD FACSAria II and a panel including CD45RO, CCR7, CD25, CD127, CD95 and CD27 were used to sort naive, central memory, regulatory and stem cell-like memory CD4+ T cells. A purity above 95% was achieved for all sorted populations. PBMCs were separated immediately by Lymphoprep density gradient centrifugation and were stained directly, without being cultured. To minimize batch effects, samples were stained and sorted in pairs, one healthy donor with one patient per experiment. The High Capacity cDNA Reverse Transcription Kit was used to reverse transcribe all of the isolated RNA, meaning that expressed TCRB transcripts were what got sequenced. Deep immunoSEQ sequencing was applied to naive, central memory and regulatory T cell samples, giving an average of about 3.57 million total reads per sample. After sorted cells were lysed in RLT buffer, RNA was extracted with DNase-treated RNeasy Micro or Mini kits, with the choice depending on cell number. To prevent cross-contamination, every cell subset was processed on its own, while patient and healthy donor samples were processed together. TCRB sequences were amplified from cDNA with the immunoSEQ multiplex PCR, producing 87-bp fragments spanning the CDR3 region. Sequencing of the amplicons was done on the Illumina HiSeq platform. As for the authors' bioinformatics: Synthetic template baselines were used to correct PCR bias computationally, reads within Hamming distance 2 were collapsed, and singletons that could not be merged were discarded. Reads were aligned to IMGT to assign V, D and J genes, CDR3 length, and insertions or deletions at six rearrangement sites. Clonotype counts were normalized to sorted cell number within each subset before computing true diversity and Gini coefficients with the tcR R package. The overlap coefficient, calculated on TCRB nucleotide sequences, was used to quantify repertoire sharing. Out-of-frame TCRB sequences from naive cells were analyzed as a proxy for the pre-selection repertoire. Drawn from immuneACCESS, this table holds only the in-frame rearrangements with V and J called that TCRdb kept. Clones are partly lost; checked studies trace under half to an unresolved V gene and leave the rest unexplained. V and J calls plus clone size are reproduced from that table; the DNA served to infer D and trimming. Across this sample there are around 280,000 clones, with 15% seen only once. Less than 0.02% of the sample rests with the top ten.

With regard to this clone: Which antigen it targets is not known. One base away there is no much larger clone; base qualities are not given.

V loses 5 bases of germline sequence and J loses 2 bases, and the interval between the two ends is 13 bases. Sequences SGHVS (CDR1) and FNYEAQ (CDR2) are obtained from the germline V gene. The CDR3 starts with the cysteine, ends with the phenylalanine, and has 14 residues. Just the 42-base CDR3 DNA is kept, in frame starting at base 1. The origin of this receptor is a man aged 18 to 35 with type 1 diabetes. Sequences were obtained from naive CD4+ T cells from blood. In the paper's terms, the cell subset or site label means: true naive CD4+ T cells. The rearranged segments are TRBV7-6 and TRBJ2-7; a tentative D match to TRBD2 spans 6 bases. The CDR3 protein sequence reads: CASSTGLGAYEQYF. The bases are TGTGCCAGCAGCACGGGACTCGGAGCCTACGAGCAGTACTTC.